This record looks at one T cell receptor (beta chain) sequence and its context. The sample holds many counts of this clonotype. Its antigen remains undetermined. Base-call qualities are not available, and no considerably larger clone is one nucleotide away. This entry is derived from a study of Graves' ophthalmopathy and Graves' hyperthyroidism (dated by TCRdb to the late 2010s). Background for the entire study: Peripheral blood was collected at initial diagnosis, before any treatment. In several hyperthyroidism patients, the T-cell repertoires found in thyroid tissue were compared with those found in blood. After sampling, hyperthyroidism patients received methimazole starting at 30 mg daily, and ophthalmopathy patients received high-dose intravenous methylprednisolone. For independent validation, a separate cohort was made up of 18 to 20 hyperthyroidism patients plus 17 patients who later progressed from hyperthyroidism to ophthalmopathy. To explore V-J signatures that separate ophthalmopathy from hyperthyroidism, a discovery set of about 100 patients was enrolled, consisting of more than 40 with ophthalmopathy and roughly 59 with stable hyperthyroidism. The study used signatures of the TCR beta repertoire to tell Graves' ophthalmopathy apart from Graves' hyperthyroidism and to predict which patients would progress to ophthalmopathy. In total, 135 blood samples were TCR-sequenced: 43 ophthalmopathy, some 75 hyperthyroidism and about 17 hyperthyroidism-to-ophthalmopathy patients.

Results and caveats for the whole study, not just this receptor: Sample size was not predetermined statistically, and investigators were not blinded to group allocation. In cross-validation, the 13-signature model distinguished ophthalmopathy from stable hyperthyroidism with about 90% sensitivity and roughly 84% specificity, while in the test set the corresponding values were about 80% and 75%. In validation, the model predicted ophthalmopathy progression with less than 71% sensitivity and approximately 75% specificity; some 13 predicted patients were CT-confirmed with GO in a median of 6.5 months. Most expanded thyroid clonotypes with frequency above 0.001 were also detected in blood, suggesting blood repertoires may reflect the thyroid immune response.

Counted from cysteine to phenylalanine, this CDR3 has 16 amino acids. Only the CDR3 region is kept as DNA, spanning 48 bases read in frame from base 1. V and J are truncated by 0 bases and 3 bases respectively, leaving an intervening sequence of 11 bases. CDR1 and CDR2 are read off the germline V gene as MNHEY and SVGEGT. The ophthalmopathy patients had moderately to severely active disease, with a Clinical Activity Score of 3 or higher, a NOSPECS grade of 4 or higher, and a disease duration of less than 3 months. Patients were excluded if they had other autoimmune diseases, uncontrolled infections, pregnancy or lactation. Clinical symptoms, serum thyroxine, TRAb, thyroid ultrasound and orbital computed tomography were used for diagnosis. Ficoll-Paque density gradient centrifugation was used to isolate PBMCs from approximately 10 ml of fresh peripheral blood. Total RNA was extracted using Trizol reagent, and RNA quality was checked on an Agilent 2100 Bioanalyzer.

TCR beta CDR3 regions were amplified from RNA transcripts for repertoire sequencing. The first round was an RT-PCR using HTBI primers with the Qiagen OneStep RT-PCR kit, and this first round was followed by a second-round multiplex PCR, then size selection and purification. The libraries underwent paired-end sequencing with 100 bp reads on an Illumina HiSeq2000. The authors' pipeline ran thus. SOAPnuke was used for read processing, and reads with adapters, uncalled bases, a mean Phred below 15, or no exact constant-primer or identifier match were discarded. COPE v1.2.5 was used to merge high-quality paired reads. Unique nucleotide sequences were defined as clonotypes and aligned to IMGT TRB V, D and J references using MiTCR v1.1. The analysis was limited to V-J combinations with a frequency above 0.0001, which together covered over 99% of the repertoires. A TCR clonal expansion and chaos score per V-J combination was defined as the ratio of F50 clonal expansion to chaos observed in the TCRdist matrix. Features were reduced by Welch's t-statistics and random forest to around 13 V-J combinations, which fed a naive Bayes classifier. The Morisita-Horn index was used to measure how similar the thyroid and blood repertoires were. TCRdb reprocessing: public reads trimmed at Q25 with fastp, clones called with MiXCR, in-frame beta chains kept. Each entry merges the rows of one CDR3 protein and shows their most common DNA and genes. TCRdb's processing, not the authors', yielded these V and J calls. This sample gives under 400,000 distinct CDR3 sequences in total; about 17% of them show up just once. Roughly 12% of the sample is in the top ten clones.

The chain was built from TRBV6-2 or TRBV6-3 and TRBJ2-2; too little of a D gene remains to name it. Sequenced input: peripheral blood. The clonotype comes from an adult man with Graves' ophthalmopathy. The DNA sequence is given as TGTGCCAGCAGTTACTCGAAATACTTGGACACCGGGGAGCTGTTTTTT. Its translation reads: CASSYSKYLDTGELFF.